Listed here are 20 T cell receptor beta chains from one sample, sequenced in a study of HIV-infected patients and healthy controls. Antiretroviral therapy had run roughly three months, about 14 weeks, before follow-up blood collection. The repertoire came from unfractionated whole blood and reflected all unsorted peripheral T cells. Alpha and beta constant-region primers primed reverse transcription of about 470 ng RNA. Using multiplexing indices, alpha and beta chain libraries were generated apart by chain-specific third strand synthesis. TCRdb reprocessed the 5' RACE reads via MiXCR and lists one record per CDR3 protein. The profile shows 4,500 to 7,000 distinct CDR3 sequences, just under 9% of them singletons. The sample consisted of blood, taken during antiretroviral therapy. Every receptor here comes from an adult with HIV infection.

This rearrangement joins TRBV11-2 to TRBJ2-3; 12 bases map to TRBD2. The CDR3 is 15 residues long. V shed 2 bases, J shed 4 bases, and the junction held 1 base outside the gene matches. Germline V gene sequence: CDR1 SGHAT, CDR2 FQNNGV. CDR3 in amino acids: CASSLPSGGADTQYF. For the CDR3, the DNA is TGTGCCAGCAGCTTACCTAGCGGGGGGGCAGATACGCAGTATTTT.

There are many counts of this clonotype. The CDR3 nucleotides are TGTGCCAGCAGCTTAGAGGGACTAGGCTACGAGCAGTACTTC. Its translation: CASSLEGLGYEQYF. The rearrangement joins TRBV7-8 to TRBJ2-7; 8 bases are shared with TRBD2. The CDR3 consists of 14 residues. Germline V gene lookup returns CDR1 SGHVS and CDR2 FQNEAQ. Trimming removed 1 base from V and 3 bases from J; junction bases left unmatched: 2.

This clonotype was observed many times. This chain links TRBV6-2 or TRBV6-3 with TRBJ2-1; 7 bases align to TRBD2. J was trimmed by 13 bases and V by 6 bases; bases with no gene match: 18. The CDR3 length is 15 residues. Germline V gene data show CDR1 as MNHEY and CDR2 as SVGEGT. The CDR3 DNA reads TGTGCCAGCAGCCGGACGACCTCTGGCGCGGGGGTTCAGTTCTTC. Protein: CASSRTTSGAGVQFF.

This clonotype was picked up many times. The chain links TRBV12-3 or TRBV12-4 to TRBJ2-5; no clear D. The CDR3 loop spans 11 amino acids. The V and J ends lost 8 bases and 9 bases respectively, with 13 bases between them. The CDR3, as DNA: TGTGCCAGCGGTCCCCCCCCCGCCCAGTACTTC. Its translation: CASGPPPAQYF.

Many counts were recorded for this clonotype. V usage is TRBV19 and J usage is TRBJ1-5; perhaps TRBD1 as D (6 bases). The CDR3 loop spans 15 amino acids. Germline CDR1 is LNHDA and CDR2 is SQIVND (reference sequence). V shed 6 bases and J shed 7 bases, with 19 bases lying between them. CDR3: CASRLQGRLDQPQHF. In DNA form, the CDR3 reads TGTGCCAGTAGACTACAGGGAAGACTCGACCAGCCCCAGCATTTT.

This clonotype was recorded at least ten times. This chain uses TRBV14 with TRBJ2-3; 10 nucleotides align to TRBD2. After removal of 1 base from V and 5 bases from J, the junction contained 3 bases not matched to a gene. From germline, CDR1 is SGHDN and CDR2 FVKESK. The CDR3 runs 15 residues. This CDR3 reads CASSQVGLAEDTQYF. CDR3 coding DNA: TGTGCCAGCAGCCAAGTAGGACTAGCGGAAGATACGCAGTATTTT.

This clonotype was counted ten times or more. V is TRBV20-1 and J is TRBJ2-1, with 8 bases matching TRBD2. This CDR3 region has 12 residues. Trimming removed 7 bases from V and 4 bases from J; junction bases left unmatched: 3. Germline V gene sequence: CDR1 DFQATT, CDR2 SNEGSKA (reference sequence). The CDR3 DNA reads TGCAGTGTCCCTAGCGGGTACAATGAGCAGTTCTTC. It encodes CSVPSGYNEQFF.

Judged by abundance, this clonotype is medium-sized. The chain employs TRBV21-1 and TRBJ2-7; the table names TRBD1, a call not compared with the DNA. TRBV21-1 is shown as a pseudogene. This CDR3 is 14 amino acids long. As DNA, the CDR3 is TGTGCCAGCAGCAAAGGGGCGCAACTCTACGAGCAGTACTTC. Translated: CASSKGAQLYEQYF.

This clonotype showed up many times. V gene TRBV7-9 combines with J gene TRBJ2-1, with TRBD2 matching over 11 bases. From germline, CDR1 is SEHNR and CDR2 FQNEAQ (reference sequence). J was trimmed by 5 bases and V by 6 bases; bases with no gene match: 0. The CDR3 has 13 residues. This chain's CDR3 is CASRLAGDNEQFF. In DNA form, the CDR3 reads TGTGCCAGCAGACTAGCGGGGGACAATGAGCAGTTCTTC. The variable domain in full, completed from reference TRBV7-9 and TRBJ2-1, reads DTGVSQNPRHKITKRGQNVTFRCDPISEHNRLYWYRQTLGQGPEFLTYFQNEAQLEKSRLLSDRFSAERPKGSFSTLEIQRTEQGDSAMYLCASRLAGDNEQFFGPGTRLTVL.

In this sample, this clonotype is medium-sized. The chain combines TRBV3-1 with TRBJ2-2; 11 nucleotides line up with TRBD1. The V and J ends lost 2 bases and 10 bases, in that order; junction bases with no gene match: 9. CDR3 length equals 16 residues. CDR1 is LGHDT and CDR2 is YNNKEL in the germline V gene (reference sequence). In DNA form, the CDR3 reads TGTGCCAGCAGCCAACAGTTAGGACAGGGGGCTTTGGAGCTGTTTTTT. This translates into CASSQQLGQGALELFF.

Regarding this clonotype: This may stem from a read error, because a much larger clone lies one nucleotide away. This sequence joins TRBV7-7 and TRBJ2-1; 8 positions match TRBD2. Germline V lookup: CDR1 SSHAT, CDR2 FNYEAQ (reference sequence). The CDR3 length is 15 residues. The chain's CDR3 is CVSSLPLAGLNEQFF. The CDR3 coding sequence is TGTGTCAGCAGCTTACCTCTAGCGGGCTTAAATGAGCAGTTCTTC.

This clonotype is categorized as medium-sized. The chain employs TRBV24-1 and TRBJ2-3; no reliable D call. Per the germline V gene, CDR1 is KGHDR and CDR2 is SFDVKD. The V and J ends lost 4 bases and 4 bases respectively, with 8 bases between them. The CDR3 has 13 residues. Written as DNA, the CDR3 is TGTGCCACCAGTGACCCTCCACCAGATACGCAGTATTTT. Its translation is CATSDPPPDTQYF.

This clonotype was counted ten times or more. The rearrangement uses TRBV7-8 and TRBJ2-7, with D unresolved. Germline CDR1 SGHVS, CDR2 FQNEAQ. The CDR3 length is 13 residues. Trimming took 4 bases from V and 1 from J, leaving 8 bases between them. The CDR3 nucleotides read TGTGCCAGCAGCTCCCGGACGTCCTACGAGCAGTACTTC. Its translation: CASSSRTSYEQYF.

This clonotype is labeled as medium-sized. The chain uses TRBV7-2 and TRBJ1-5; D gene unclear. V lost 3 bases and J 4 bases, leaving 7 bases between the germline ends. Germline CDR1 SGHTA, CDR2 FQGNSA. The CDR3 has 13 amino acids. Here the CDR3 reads CASSFSGNQPQHF. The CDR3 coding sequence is TGTGCCAGCAGCTTTTCTGGGAATCAGCCCCAGCATTTT. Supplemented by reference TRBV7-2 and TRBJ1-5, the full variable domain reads GAGVSQSPSNKVTEKGKDVELRCDPISGHTALYWYRQSLGQGLEFLIYFQGNSAPDKSGLPSDRFSAERTGGSVSTLTIQRTQQEDSAVYLCASSFSGNQPQHFGDGTRLSIL.

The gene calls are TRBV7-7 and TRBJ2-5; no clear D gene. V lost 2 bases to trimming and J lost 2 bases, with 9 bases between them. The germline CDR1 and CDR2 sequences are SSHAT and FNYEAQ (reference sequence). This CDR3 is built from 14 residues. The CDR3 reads CASSLLGKQETQYF. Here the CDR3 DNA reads TGTGCCAGCAGCTTATTGGGCAAACAAGAGACCCAGTACTTC.

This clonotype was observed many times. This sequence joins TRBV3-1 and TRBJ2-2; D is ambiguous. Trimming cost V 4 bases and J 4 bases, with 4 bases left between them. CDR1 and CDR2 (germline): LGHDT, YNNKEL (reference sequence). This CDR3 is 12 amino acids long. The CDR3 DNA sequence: TGTGCCAGCAGCCTCTCCACCGGGGAGCTGTTTTTT. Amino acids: CASSLSTGELFF.

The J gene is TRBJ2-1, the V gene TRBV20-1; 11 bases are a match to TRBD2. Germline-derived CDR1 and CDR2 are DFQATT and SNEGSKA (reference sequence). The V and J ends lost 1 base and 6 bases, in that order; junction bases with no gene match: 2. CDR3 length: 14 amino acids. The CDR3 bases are TGCAGTGCTAGAGTTAGCGGGAGGGGCAATGAGCAGTTCTTC. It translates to CSARVSGRGNEQFF.

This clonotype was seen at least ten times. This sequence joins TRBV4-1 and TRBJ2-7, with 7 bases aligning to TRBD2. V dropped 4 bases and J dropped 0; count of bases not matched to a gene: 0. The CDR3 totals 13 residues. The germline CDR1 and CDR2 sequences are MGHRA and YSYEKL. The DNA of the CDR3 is TGCGCCAGCAGCCCGGGGGGCTCCTACGAGCAGTACTTC. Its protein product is CASSPGGSYEQYF.

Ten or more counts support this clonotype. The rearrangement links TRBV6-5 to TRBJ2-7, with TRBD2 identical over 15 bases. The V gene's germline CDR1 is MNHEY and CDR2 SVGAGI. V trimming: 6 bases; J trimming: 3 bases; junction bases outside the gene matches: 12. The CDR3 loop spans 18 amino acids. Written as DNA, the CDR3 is TGTGCCAGCAGCCCGGGACTAGCGGGGGGCCGCCCCTTCTACGAGCAGTACTTC. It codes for CASSPGLAGGRPFYEQYF.

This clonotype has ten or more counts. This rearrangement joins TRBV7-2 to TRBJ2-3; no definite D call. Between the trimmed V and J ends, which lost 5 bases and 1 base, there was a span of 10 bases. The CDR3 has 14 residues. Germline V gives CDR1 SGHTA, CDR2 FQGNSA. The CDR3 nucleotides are TGTGCCAGCAGCCCGCCATCCCGCACAGATACGCAGTATTTT. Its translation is CASSPPSRTDTQYF.